Following are 7 T cell receptor beta chains from one sample sequenced in a study of patients and donors after allogeneic stem cell transplantation. A single record per CDR3 protein comes from TCRdb applying MiXCR to the RT-PCR reads. The table lists tens of thousands of distinct CDR3 sequences, roughly 52% of them singletons, with approximately 60% in the top ten. The source material was blood, either unsorted or a sorted T cell fraction (not recorded which). These receptors all stem from a human donor who was either an allogeneic HSCT recipient or a stem cell or donor lymphocyte infusion donor (not recorded which). It is not recorded whose cells these are; they may come from a transplant donor.

The sample holds a few counts of this clonotype. J is TRBJ1-1 and V is TRBV25-1; a weak D match, TRBD1 (6 bases). Germline CDR1 and CDR2: MGHDK and SYGVNS. This CDR3 spans 12 amino acids. V lost 4 bases and J lost 6, with 9 bases in between. The CDR3 DNA reads as TGTGCCAGCAGTGCGGGGGCGGCTGAAGCTTTCTTT. This gives the protein CASSAGAAEAFF.

The rearrangement uses TRBV11-3 and TRBJ2-5; 7 bases are a match to TRBD1. The trim removed 5 bases at V and 3 bases at J, leaving 6 bases unmatched. CDR1 SGHNT and CDR2 YENEEA come from the germline V gene. This CDR3 has 14 amino acids. The CDR3: CASSPDRAKETQYF. The CDR3 coding sequence is TGTGCCAGCAGCCCCGACAGGGCCAAAGAGACCCAGTACTTC.

The CDR3 reads CASSPSRAVNTEAFF. CDR3 DNA: TGTGCCAGCAGCCCTTCGAGAGCTGTGAACACTGAAGCTTTCTTT. V is TRBV27 and J is TRBJ1-1, with D unclear. Germline V CDR1 and CDR2: MNHEY, SMNVEV (reference sequence). The V and J ends lost 6 bases and 0 bases respectively, with 14 bases between them. This CDR3 is built from 15 residues.

The rearrangement uses TRBV20-1 and TRBJ1-1, with 8 bases identical to TRBD1. The length of the CDR3 is 12 residues. The trim removed 4 bases at V and 7 bases at J, leaving 5 bases unmatched. CDR1 DFQATT and CDR2 SNEGSKA come from the germline V gene (reference sequence). The CDR3 DNA reads as TGCAGTGCTAAGCCGACAGGGGTTGAAGCTTTCTTT. Protein sequence: CSAKPTGVEAFF.

DNA of the CDR3: TGTGCCAGCAGCCCTACAGGGGGCGTTGCTGGCTACACCTTC. It specifies CASSPTGGVAGYTF. The chain joins TRBV12-3 or TRBV12-4 to TRBJ1-2, with 9 bases that match TRBD1. This CDR3 has 14 residues. V lost 6 bases, J lost 7 bases, and 9 bases stayed unmatched.

This chain joins TRBV7-2 and TRBJ2-6; unclear D gene. V lost 3 bases and J 0 bases, leaving 3 bases between the germline ends. The CDR3 totals 14 residues. The germline gives CDR1 SGHTA, CDR2 FQGNSA. CDR3 DNA sequence: TGTGCCAGCAGCTTTATCTCTGGGGCCAACGTCCTGACTTTC. Encoded protein: CASSFISGANVLTF.

This clonotype was observed a few times. The V gene is TRBV7-3, the J gene TRBJ1-1; a weak D match, TRBD1 (6 bases). The CDR3 consists of 14 residues. CDR1 and CDR2 (germline): SGHTA, FQGTGA. Trimming pared 4 bases from V and 1 base from J, leaving 10 bases between. The CDR3 here is CASSYSRGNTEAFF. CDR3 bases: TGTGCCAGCAGCTACTCCAGGGGGAACACTGAAGCTTTCTTT.